This T cell receptor (beta chain) appears in the sequencing data of a study of T cell changes during pregnancy in multiple sclerosis (dated 2019 in TCRdb). Describing the broader study: The study looked at changes in the T cell repertoire across pregnancy in women with multiple sclerosis.

The protocol used for the library was the immunoSEQ multiplex PCR assay. The table comes from immuneACCESS by way of TCRdb, which keeps in-frame sequences with V and J called. Part of the clones is missing from these tables; in studies checked, under half for an unresolved V gene and the rest for unknown reasons. Present in this sample are 30,000 to 40,000 clones, 94% of which were seen just once. Around 0.42% of the sample is held by the ten biggest clonotypes. Details on this clone: Which antigen it targets is not known. There are no base qualities to consult, and no much larger clone falls within one base.

V loses 6 bases, J loses 0 bases, and the germline ends lie 21 bases apart. The CDR3 contains 17 residues, cysteine and phenylalanine counted. The DNA shown is the 51-base CDR3, in frame from base 1. As encoded in the germline V gene, CDR1 is SQVTM while CDR2 is ANQGSEA. The sequenced sample was CD4+ T cells from peripheral blood mononuclear cells, obtained in the second trimester of pregnancy. The chain uses TRBV29-1 and TRBJ2-4; perhaps TRBD1 is the D gene, with 6 bases matching. This receptor was taken from a female donor with multiple sclerosis, enrolled in a pregnancy study. The sequenced DNA is TGCAGCGTCCCCCGGGACACAGATGATTTAGCCAAAAACATTCAGTACTTC. Its translation is CSVPRDTDDLAKNIQYF.